This T cell receptor beta chain stems from a study of breast tumors, draining lymph nodes, adjacent tissues (dated by TCRdb to 2016 to 2017). For the wider study: In breast cancer patients, the study compared the TCR beta repertoires of tumor, adjacent nontumor tissue and axillary lymph nodes. The study aimed to assess the relationships and possible T-cell exchange between tumor, surrounding tissue and draining lymph node repertoires in human breast cancer.

This clonotype showed up many times. Its antigen remains unidentified. Base qualities are not recorded, but no much larger clone differs from it by a single base. What the study reported, not specific to this receptor: The similarity between tumor and nontumor tissue repertoires was significantly greater in luminal-like breast cancer than in basal-like breast cancer. Tumors showed preferential V and J gene usage, and their T-cell repertoire diversity fell below that of lymph nodes yet above that of nontumor tissue. Rather than being directly demonstrated, the conclusion that tumor T cells originate in lymph nodes was presented as consistent with a hypothesis. A scenario in which most tumor T cells derive from the lymph node and then expand within tumor tissue was judged to be consistent with the data.

The cysteine opens and the phenylalanine closes a CDR3 of 12 amino acids. Kept here is only the CDR3 DNA, which spans 36 bases and is read in frame from base 1. CDR1 and CDR2, per the germline V gene, are MNHNS and SASEGT. Cut back by 6 bases and 5 bases, the V and J ends lie 10 bases apart. TCRdb lists the instrument as Illumina HiSeq 2000. TCR beta chain libraries were generated through multiplex PCR amplification. The amplified TCR beta chain products were analyzed by high-throughput sequencing. Using fastp at Q25 and MiXCR, TCRdb reprocessed the public reads and kept productive beta chains. Each CDR3 protein appears once, grouped with its most common genes and DNA. The sample table contains hundreds of thousands of distinct CDR3 sequences; only one count was recorded for 32% of them. The top ten clonotypes cover approximately 1.4% of the sample. The lymph node samples were taken from the axillary draining lymph nodes of breast cancer patients.

This TCR came from a female donor with breast cancer. Some clones in this sample may be carry-over from other donors' samples. Sequencing input: axillary lymph node tissue. The receptor chain draws on TRBV6-1 and TRBJ2-5; the D gene is perhaps TRBD1 or TRBD2, each of them matching over 6 bases. The DNA reads as follows: TGTGCCAGCAGGGGGGGCTACGAGACCCAGTACTTC. This is translated as CASRGGYETQYF.